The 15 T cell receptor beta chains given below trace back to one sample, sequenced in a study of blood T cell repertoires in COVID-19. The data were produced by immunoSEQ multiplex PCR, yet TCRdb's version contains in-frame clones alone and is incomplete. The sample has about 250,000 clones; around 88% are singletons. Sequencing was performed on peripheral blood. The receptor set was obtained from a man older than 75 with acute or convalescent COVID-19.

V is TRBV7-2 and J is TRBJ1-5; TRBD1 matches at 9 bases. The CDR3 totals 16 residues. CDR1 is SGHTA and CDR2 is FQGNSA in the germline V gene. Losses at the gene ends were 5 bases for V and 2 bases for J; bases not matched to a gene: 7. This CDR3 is CASSALRQGGNQPQHF. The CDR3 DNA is TGTGCCAGCAGCGCATTGAGACAGGGGGGCAATCAGCCCCAGCATTTT.

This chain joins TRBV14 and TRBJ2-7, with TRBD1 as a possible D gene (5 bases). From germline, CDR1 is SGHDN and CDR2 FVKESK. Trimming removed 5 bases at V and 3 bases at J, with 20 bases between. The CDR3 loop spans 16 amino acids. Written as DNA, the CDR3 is TGTGCCAGCAGCAACCAGGGTGAACGCCACCTCTACGAGCAGTACTTC. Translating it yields CASSNQGERHLYEQYF.

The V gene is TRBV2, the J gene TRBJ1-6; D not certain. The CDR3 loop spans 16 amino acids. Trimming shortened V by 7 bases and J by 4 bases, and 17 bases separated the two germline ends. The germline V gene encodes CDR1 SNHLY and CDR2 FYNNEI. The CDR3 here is CASTPGGRSYNSPLHF. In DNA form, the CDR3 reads TGTGCCAGCACCCCCGGAGGCCGGAGTTATAATTCACCCCTCCACTTT.

This CDR3 reads CASSQEQIRGNEQFF. In DNA, the CDR3 is TGCGCCAGCAGCCAAGAGCAGATTAGAGGGAATGAGCAGTTCTTC. The gene calls are TRBV4-3 and TRBJ2-1, with D perhaps matching TRBD2 (5 bases). The CDR3 has 15 residues. The germline V gene encodes CDR1 LGHNA and CDR2 YSLEER. The V and J ends lost 0 bases and 7 bases respectively, with 13 bases between them.

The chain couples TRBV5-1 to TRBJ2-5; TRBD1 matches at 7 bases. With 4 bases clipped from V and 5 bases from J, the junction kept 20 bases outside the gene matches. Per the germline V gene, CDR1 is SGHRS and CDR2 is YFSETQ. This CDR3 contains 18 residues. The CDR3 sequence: CASSLPEGTDLGVETQYF. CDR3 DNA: TGCGCCAGCAGCCTTCCTGAAGGGACAGACCTTGGGGTCGAGACCCAGTACTTC.

The CDR3 DNA is TGTGCCAGCAGCTTAGGCGCAGGGGTGAGGAACTATGGCTACACCTTC. It yields the protein CASSLGAGVRNYGYTF. The genes are TRBV7-3 and TRBJ1-2, with a tentative D call TRBD1 (6 bases). Between the trimmed V and J ends, which lost 2 bases and 2 bases, there was a span of 15 bases. In germline, CDR1 is SGHTA, CDR2 FQGTGA. The CDR3 runs 16 residues.

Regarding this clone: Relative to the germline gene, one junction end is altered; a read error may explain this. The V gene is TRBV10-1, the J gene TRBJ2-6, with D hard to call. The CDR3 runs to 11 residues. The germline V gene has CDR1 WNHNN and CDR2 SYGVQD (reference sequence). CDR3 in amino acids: CSFSGANVLTF. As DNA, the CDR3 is TGTAGCTTCTCTGGGGCCAACGTCCTGACTTTC.

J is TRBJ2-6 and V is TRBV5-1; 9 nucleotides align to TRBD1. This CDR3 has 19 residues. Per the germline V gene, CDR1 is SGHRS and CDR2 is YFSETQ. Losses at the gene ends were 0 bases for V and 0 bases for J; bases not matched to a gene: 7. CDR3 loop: CASSLATGGSTSGANVLTF. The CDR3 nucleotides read TGCGCCAGCAGCTTGGCGACAGGGGGTAGTACCTCTGGGGCCAACGTCCTGACTTTC. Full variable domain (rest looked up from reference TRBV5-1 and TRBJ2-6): KAGVTQTPRYLIKTRGQQVTLSCSPISGHRSVSWYQQTPGQGLQFLFEYFSETQRNKGNFPGRFSGRQFSNSRSEMNVSTLELGDSALYLCASSLATGGSTSGANVLTFGAGSRLTVL.

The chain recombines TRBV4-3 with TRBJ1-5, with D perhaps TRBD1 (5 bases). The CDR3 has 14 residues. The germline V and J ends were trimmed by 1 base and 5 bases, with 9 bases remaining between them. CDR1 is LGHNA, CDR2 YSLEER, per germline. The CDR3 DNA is TGCGCCAGCAGCCAAGCTCAGGGCCATCAGCCCCAGCATTTT. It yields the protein CASSQAQGHQPQHF.

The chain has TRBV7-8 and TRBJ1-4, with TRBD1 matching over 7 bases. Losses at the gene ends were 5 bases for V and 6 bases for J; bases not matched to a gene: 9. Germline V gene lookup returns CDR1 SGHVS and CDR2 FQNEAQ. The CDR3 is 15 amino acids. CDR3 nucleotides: TGTGCCAGCAGCCGCGATACAGGGGTCGATGAAAAACTGTTTTTT. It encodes CASSRDTGVDEKLFF. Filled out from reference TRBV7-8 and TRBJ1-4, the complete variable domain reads GAGVSQSPRYKVAKRGQDVALRCDPISGHVSLFWYQQALGQGPEFLTYFQNEAQLDKSGLPSDRFFAERPEGSVSTLKIQRTQQEDSAVYLCASSRDTGVDEKLFFGSGTQLSVL.

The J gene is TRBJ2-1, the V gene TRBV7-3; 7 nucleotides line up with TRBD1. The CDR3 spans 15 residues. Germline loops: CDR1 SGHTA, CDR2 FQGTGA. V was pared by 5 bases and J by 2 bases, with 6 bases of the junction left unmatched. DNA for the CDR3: TGTGCCAGCAGCCCAACAGGGGACCCCTACAATGAGCAGTTCTTC. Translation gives CASSPTGDPYNEQFF.

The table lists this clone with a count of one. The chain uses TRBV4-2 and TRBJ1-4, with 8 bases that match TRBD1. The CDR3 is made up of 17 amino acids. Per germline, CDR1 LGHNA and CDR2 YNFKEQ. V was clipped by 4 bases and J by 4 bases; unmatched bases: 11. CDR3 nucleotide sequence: TGTGCCAGCAGCCGATTCGGGACAGGAATCATTAATGAAAAACTGTTTTTT. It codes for CASSRFGTGIINEKLFF.

The CDR3 bases are TGTGCCAGCAGTGAATTCCCGCAGGTCCAAGAGACCCAGTACTTC. This gives the protein CASSEFPQVQETQYF. This chain links TRBV6-1 with TRBJ2-5; D is ambiguous. The CDR3 contains 15 residues. V gave up 2 bases and J gave up 1 base, with 11 bases separating them. The germline V gene encodes CDR1 MNHNS and CDR2 SASEGT.

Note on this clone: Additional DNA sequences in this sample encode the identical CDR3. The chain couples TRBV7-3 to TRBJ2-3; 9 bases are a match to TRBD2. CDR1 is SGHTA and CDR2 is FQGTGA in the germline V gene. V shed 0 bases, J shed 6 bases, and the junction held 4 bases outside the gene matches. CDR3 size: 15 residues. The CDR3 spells CASSLTAGGPDTQYF. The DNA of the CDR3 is TGTGCCAGCAGCTTAACGGCGGGGGGGCCGGATACGCAGTATTTT.

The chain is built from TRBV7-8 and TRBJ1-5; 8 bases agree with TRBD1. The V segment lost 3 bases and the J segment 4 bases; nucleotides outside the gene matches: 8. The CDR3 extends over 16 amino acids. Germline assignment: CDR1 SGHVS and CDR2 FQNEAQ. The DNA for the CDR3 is TGTGCCAGCAGCTTGGAGGACAGGGTTAGGAATCAGCCCCAGCATTTT. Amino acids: CASSLEDRVRNQPQHF. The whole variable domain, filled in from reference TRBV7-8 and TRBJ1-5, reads GAGVSQSPRYKVAKRGQDVALRCDPISGHVSLFWYQQALGQGPEFLTYFQNEAQLDKSGLPSDRFFAERPEGSVSTLKIQRTQQEDSAVYLCASSLEDRVRNQPQHFGDGTRLSIL.